One and the same sample provided the 3 T cell receptor beta chains below, sequenced in a study of T cells in Graves' hyperthyroidism and ophthalmopathy. TCR beta CDR3 region amplification was performed from RNA transcripts. During a first-round RT-PCR of the TCR CDR3, the HTBI primer set was used. One entry per CDR3 protein, called by TCRdb with MiXCR from the multiplex PCR reads. Here the sample spans 530,000 or so distinct CDR3 sequences, about 43% being singletons. Specimen: peripheral blood or thyroid tissue (not recorded which). The receptors were gathered from a young woman with Graves' hyperthyroidism.

Of note for this clonotype: It may be a read error: a sequence one base away is much more abundant. The rearrangement uses TRBV12-3 or TRBV12-4 and TRBJ2-7; D not resolved. CDR3 length equals 14 residues. V dropped 6 bases and J dropped 0 bases, with 12 bases sitting between them. Here the CDR3 reads CASSVGSLSYEQYF. DNA of the CDR3: TGTGCCAGCAGCGTGGGAAGCCTCTCCTACGAGCAGTACTTC.

This clonotype has more than one count but fewer than ten. The rearrangement joins TRBV18 to TRBJ2-7; D possibly corresponds to TRBD2 (6 bases). Trimming cost V 3 bases and J 4 bases, with 10 bases left between them. CDR3 length equals 13 residues. Looked up from germline, CDR1 is KGHSH and CDR2 is LQKENI. CDR3 nucleotides: TGTGCCAGCTCACCGGGACTCGAGTACGAGCAGTACTTC. Translated: CASSPGLEYEQYF. The full variable domain, in which reference TRBV18 and TRBJ2-7 provide the parts outside the CDR3, is NAGVMQNPRHLVRRRGQEARLRCSPMKGHSHVYWYRQLPEEGLKFMVYLQKENIIDESGMPKERFSAEFPKEGPSILRIQQVVRGDSAAYFCASSPGLEYEQYFGPGTRLTVT.

This rearrangement joins TRBV5-1 to TRBJ2-5; unclear D gene. CDR1 is SGHRS, CDR2 YFSETQ, per germline. The CDR3 is 15 residues long. V lost 2 bases to trimming and J lost 2 bases, with 13 bases between them. The CDR3 bases are TGCGCCAGCAGCTTTAGGAGTCTGACACAAGAGACCCAGTACTTC. Its translation: CASSFRSLTQETQYF.